This T cell receptor (beta chain) was obtained from a study of identical twins. The study's findings and limits: The more abundant beta clonotypes in cord blood had fewer insertions, and memory repertoires did not show this. For zero-insertion analyses, partial confounding could come from invariant MAIT and iNKT cells. Modelling approaches yielded underestimates of out-of-frame TCR alpha sharing between monozygotic twins.

cDNA carried unique molecular identifiers, and a universal primer site was added by template switching. One entry per CDR3 protein, called by TCRdb with MiXCR from the 5' RACE reads. The sample carries 200,000 to 250,000 distinct CDR3 sequences, around 6.8% recorded once. Germline V gene data show CDR1 as LGHNA and CDR2 as YSLEER. V gave up 0 bases and J gave up 7 bases; unmatched junction bases: 6. The CDR3 contains 16 residues. This clonotype has more than one count but fewer than ten. The antigen remains unidentified. These data also featured in a second study, about yellow fever vaccine responses in identical twins.

This clonotype originated in a woman aged 18-29 years in good health. Sequenced material: memory (CD45RO+) T cells sorted from blood. The genes are TRBV4-3 and TRBJ2-1; TRBD1 aligns across 10 bases. The CDR3 DNA follows: TGCGCCAGCAGCCAAGATCCGACAGGGGGCCGTAATGAGCAGTTCTTC. Amino acid sequence: CASSQDPTGGRNEQFF.